Below, 30 T cell receptor beta chains from the same sample are listed, as sequenced in a study of CD4 T cells in relation to SARS-CoV-2 and coronaviruses. Their specific antigens are unknown. Sequenced by immunoSEQ multiplex PCR; TCRdb stores in-frame clones only, minus some. The table includes about 30,000 clones, about four fifths detected once. Specimen: memory CD4+ T cells from PBMCs, cultured in vitro. These receptors were collected from an adult with COVID-19.

This clone was detected a few times. The gene calls are TRBV29-1 and TRBJ1-2; D is possibly TRBD1 (5 bases). The CDR3 runs 12 residues. Germline CDR1 SQVTM, CDR2 ANQGSEA. V shed 7 bases and J shed 0 bases, with 9 bases lying between them. The CDR3 sequence is CSGKTANYGYTF. The DNA for the CDR3 is TGCAGCGGCAAGACAGCTAACTATGGCTACACCTTC. The whole variable domain, remainder taken from reference TRBV29-1 and TRBJ1-2, is SAVISQKPSRDICQRGTSLTIQCQVDSQVTMMFWYRQQPGQSLTLIATANQGSEATYESGFVIDKFPISRPNLTFSTLTVSNMSPEDSSIYLCSGKTANYGYTFGSGTRLTVV.

This chain links TRBV7-9 with TRBJ2-1; D is unresolved. The CDR3 totals 17 residues. Trimming removed 2 bases from V and 1 base from J, with 15 bases in between. Germline CDR1 is SEHNR and CDR2 is FQNEAQ (reference sequence). CDR3 sequence: CASSLRKIDGSYNEQFF. The CDR3 region has the DNA TGTGCCAGCAGCTTACGGAAAATAGATGGATCCTACAATGAGCAGTTCTTC. Combining the CDR3 with reference TRBV7-9 and TRBJ2-1 gives the whole variable domain DTGVSQNPRHKITKRGQNVTFRCDPISEHNRLYWYRQTLGQGPEFLTYFQNEAQLEKSRLLSDRFSAERPKGSFSTLEIQRTEQGDSAMYLCASSLRKIDGSYNEQFFGPGTRLTVL.

The gene calls are TRBV19 and TRBJ1-5; 10 nucleotides agree with TRBD1. V shed 4 bases and J 0 bases; nucleotides not matched to a gene: 3. Germline V gives CDR1 LNHDA, CDR2 SQIVND (reference sequence). The CDR3 sequence is 16 residues long. The CDR3 reads CASSRDRGNSNQPQHF. The CDR3, as DNA: TGTGCCAGTAGTAGGGACAGGGGAAATAGCAATCAGCCCCAGCATTTT. The variable domain in full, with the rest retrieved from reference TRBV19 and TRBJ1-5, is DGGITQSPKYLFRKEGQNVTLSCEQNLNHDAMYWYRQDPGQGLRLIYYSQIVNDFQKGDIAEGYSVSREKKESFPLTVTSAQKNPTAFYLCASSRDRGNSNQPQHFGDGTRLSIL.

The chain uses TRBV28 and TRBJ1-2, with D perhaps TRBD1 (6 bases). Per germline, CDR1 MDHEN and CDR2 SYDVKM. CDR3 length: 16 amino acids. V lost 2 bases to trimming and J lost 4 bases, with 17 bases between them. The CDR3, as DNA: TGTGCCAGCAGTTTAGGAGGGGGTCGGCGGGGCTATGGCTACACCTTC. Protein product: CASSLGGGRRGYGYTF.

The chain couples TRBV29-1 to TRBJ2-3; a weak D match, TRBD2 (6 bases). Deletions cut 1 base from V and 9 bases from J, with 14 bases between. The CDR3 is 13 amino acids. Per germline, CDR1 SQVTM and CDR2 ANQGSEA. The CDR3 loop reads CSVEGPEGWTQYF. The CDR3 DNA is TGCAGCGTTGAAGGTCCGGAGGGGTGGACGCAGTATTTT.

The V call is TRBV5-1, the J call TRBJ2-7; perhaps TRBD2 as D (6 bases). CDR3 length: 15 amino acids. Per the germline V gene, CDR1 is SGHRS and CDR2 is YFSETQ. Deletions cut 0 bases from V and 7 bases from J, with 17 bases between. The CDR3 sequence is CASSLAASVDLEQYF. DNA for the CDR3: TGCGCCAGCAGCTTGGCAGCTAGCGTAGACCTGGAGCAGTACTTC.

The count of this clone is one. The chain couples TRBV7-9 to TRBJ2-4; the match to TRBD1 covers 7 bases. The CDR3 consists of 14 residues. After removal of 4 bases from V and 9 bases from J, the junction contained 9 bases not matched to a gene. Germline assignment: CDR1 SEHNR and CDR2 FQNEAQ (reference sequence). The CDR3 is CASSWLDRESIQYF. DNA for the CDR3: TGTGCCAGCAGCTGGTTAGACAGGGAGAGCATTCAGTACTTC.

DNA of the CDR3: TGCGCCAGCAGCTTGGATGGGAGCCCCAACTATGGCTACACCTTC. This codes for CASSLDGSPNYGYTF. The genes are TRBV5-1 and TRBJ1-2; no clear D. The length of the CDR3 is 15 residues. Germline CDR1 and CDR2: SGHRS and YFSETQ. Trimming left V 0 bases short and J 2 bases short, with 11 bases between.

V is TRBV6-2 or TRBV6-3 and J is TRBJ2-3, with D possibly TRBD1 on 6 matching bases. The CDR3 consists of 14 residues. Trimming took 7 bases from V and 1 from J, leaving 12 bases between them. Germline-derived CDR1 and CDR2 are MNHEY and SVGEGT. In DNA form, the CDR3 reads TGTGCCAGCAACCCAGGGGTCGGCACAGATACGCAGTATTTT. Amino acids: CASNPGVGTDTQYF.

The rearrangement joins TRBV30 to TRBJ1-5; D possibly corresponds to TRBD1 (5 bases). From germline, CDR1 is GTSNPN and CDR2 SVGIG (reference sequence). The V gene lost 5 bases and the J gene lost 6 bases, with 17 bases spanning the gap. There are 14 residues in the CDR3. DNA of the CDR3: TGTGCCTGGGGGGCCGGGGCACCAATTCAGCCCCAGCATTTT. It translates to CAWGAGAPIQPQHF.

The J gene is TRBJ2-1, the V gene TRBV2, with TRBD2 identical over 10 bases. Unmatched junction bases numbered 10, after V lost 6 bases and J lost 8 bases. The CDR3 has 15 amino acids. Germline assignment: CDR1 SNHLY and CDR2 FYNNEI. CDR3 in amino acids: CASSPAGGLLDEQFF. The CDR3 DNA follows: TGTGCCAGCAGCCCAGCGGGAGGGCTCTTGGATGAGCAGTTCTTC. The variable domain in full, with the rest retrieved from reference TRBV2 and TRBJ2-1, is EPEVTQTPSHQVTQMGQEVILRCVPISNHLYFYWYRQILGQKVEFLVSFYNNEISEKSEIFDDQFSVERPDGSNFTLKIRSTKLEDSAMYFCASSPAGGLLDEQFFGPGTRLTVL.

The chain has TRBV27 and TRBJ2-1, with TRBD2 matching over 14 bases. The junction had 6 bases not matched to a gene; V was cut back by 8 bases and J by 3 bases. CDR1 is MNHEY and CDR2 is SMNVEV in the germline V gene (reference sequence). The CDR3 length is 16 residues. The CDR3 bases are TGTGCCAGCTGTAGGACTAGCGGGGGGAGCTACAATGAGCAGTTCTTC. Translation: CASCRTSGGSYNEQFF.

In DNA, the CDR3 is TGTGCCAGCCGGATACAGACAGGGATCGAGCACACTGAAGCTTTCTTT. This encodes CASRIQTGIEHTEAFF. This rearrangement joins TRBV19 to TRBJ1-1, with 7 bases aligning to TRBD1. Per germline, CDR1 LNHDA and CDR2 SQIVND (reference sequence). The CDR3 sequence is 16 residues long. V gave up 9 bases and J gave up 3 bases; unmatched junction bases: 16.

The genes are TRBV3-1 (or the pseudogene TRBV3-2) and TRBJ2-1; D is uncertain. Per germline, CDR1 LGHDT and CDR2 YNNKEL (reference sequence). Trimming took off 1 base at V and 0 bases at J, with 10 bases between the two ends. The CDR3 consists of 16 residues. The CDR3 region is CASSQGRFSSYNEQFF. CDR3 in DNA: TGTGCCAGCAGCCAAGGGCGTTTCAGCTCCTACAATGAGCAGTTCTTC.

The chain is built from TRBV2 and TRBJ2-5, with TRBD2 matching 12 bases. Germline V gives CDR1 SNHLY, CDR2 FYNNEI. The CDR3 covers 13 residues. V shed 10 bases, J shed 4 bases, and the junction held 4 bases outside the gene matches. The CDR3: CATTGLAGETQYF. In DNA form, the CDR3 reads TGTGCCACGACGGGACTAGCGGGAGAGACCCAGTACTTC. Full variable domain (remainder filled in from reference TRBV2 and TRBJ2-5): EPEVTQTPSHQVTQMGQEVILRCVPISNHLYFYWYRQILGQKVEFLVSFYNNEISEKSEIFDDQFSVERPDGSNFTLKIRSTKLEDSAMYFCATTGLAGETQYFGPGTRLLVL.

This clone is a singleton in its sample. The chain combines TRBV28 with TRBJ1-1; 9 bases line up with TRBD1. V lost 8 bases, J lost 8 bases, and 12 bases stayed unmatched. The CDR3 runs 14 residues. Per germline, CDR1 MDHEN and CDR2 SYDVKM. Written as DNA, the CDR3 is TGTGCCAGCGGAATGAAACAGGGGGCGTCGGAAGCTTTCTTT. Its protein is CASGMKQGASEAFF.

The CDR3 loop reads CASSVELAVYNEQFF. The CDR3, as DNA: TGTGCCAGCAGCGTAGAACTAGCGGTCTACAATGAGCAGTTCTTC. The chain recombines TRBV9 with TRBJ2-1; 8 nucleotides match TRBD2. The CDR3 is 15 residues long. Losses at the gene ends were 0 bases for V and 3 bases for J; bases not matched to a gene: 2. Germline lookup yields CDR1 SGDLS and CDR2 YYNGEE. The whole variable domain, filled in from reference TRBV9 and TRBJ2-1, reads DSGVTQTPKHLITATGQRVTLRCSPRSGDLSVYWYQQSLDQGLQFLIQYYNGEERAKGNILERFSAQQFPDLHSELNLSSLELGDSALYFCASSVELAVYNEQFFGPGTRLTVL.

CDR3 sequence reads: CASSRSNRDRNYGYTF. The CDR3 DNA sequence: TGTGCCAGCAGCCGAAGCAACAGGGACCGGAACTATGGCTACACCTTC. The chain couples TRBV5-8 to TRBJ1-2, with a weak D call TRBD1 (6 bases). CDR1 and CDR2 (germline): SGHTS, YDEGEE. The CDR3 totals 16 residues. Between the trimmed V and J ends, which lost 4 bases and 2 bases, there was a span of 18 bases.

The chain joins TRBV4-3 to TRBJ2-7; D might be TRBD1 (6 bases). Germline lookup yields CDR1 LGHNA and CDR2 YSLEER. This CDR3 has 15 residues. V was clipped by 2 bases and J by 4 bases, with 15 bases between them. Written as DNA, the CDR3 is TGCGCCAGCAGCCAACTAGGTGGACAGTCGTACGAGCAGTACTTC. Its translation: CASSQLGGQSYEQYF.

The chain combines TRBV20-1 with TRBJ2-7; a weak D match, TRBD1 (6 bases). CDR1 and CDR2 from the germline V gene are DFQATT and SNEGSKA (reference sequence). V gave up 5 bases and J gave up 3 bases, with 8 bases separating them. The CDR3 is made up of 11 amino acids. The CDR3 sequence is CSARDNYEQYF. DNA for the CDR3: TGCAGTGCTCGGGACAACTACGAGCAGTACTTC.

As DNA, the CDR3 is TGTGCCAGCAGCCTCGGGACAGCTAATGAAAAACTGTTTTTT. Its translation: CASSLGTANEKLFF. The chain couples TRBV14 to TRBJ1-4, with 7 bases lining up with TRBD1. Germline V CDR1 and CDR2: SGHDN, FVKESK. After removal of 4 bases from V and 3 bases from J, the junction contained 2 bases not matched to a gene. The CDR3 is 14 residues long.

This chain joins TRBV7-6 and TRBJ2-3; the D is unclear. In germline, CDR1 is SGHVS, CDR2 FNYEAQ. The CDR3 consists of 16 residues. V dropped 4 bases and J dropped 0 bases, with 14 bases sitting between them. In DNA, the CDR3 is TGTGCCAGCAGCTCCTTTAAAGGAGCTAGCACAGATACGCAGTATTTT. Translating it yields CASSSFKGASTDTQYF. Together with reference TRBV7-6 and TRBJ2-3, the CDR3 gives the full variable domain: GAGVSQSPRYKVTKRGQDVALRCDPISGHVSLYWYRQALGQGPEFLTYFNYEAQQDKSGLPNDRFSAERPEGSISTLTIQRTEQRDSAMYRCASSSFKGASTDTQYFGPGTRLTVL.

This clone has just one count. This chain uses TRBV7-9 with TRBJ2-7; 10 bases line up with TRBD1. CDR3 length: 15 amino acids. Germline lookup yields CDR1 SEHNR and CDR2 FQNEAQ (reference sequence). The V and J ends lost 4 bases and 6 bases, in that order; junction bases with no gene match: 9. The CDR3 nucleotides are TGTGCCAGCAGCTCCTCCGGGACAGGGGCTATCGAGCAGTACTTC. It specifies CASSSSGTGAIEQYF.

V is TRBV4-3 and J is TRBJ2-3; no clear D. The CDR3 is 14 residues long. V lost 0 bases to trimming and J lost 0 bases, with 4 bases between them. The V gene's germline CDR1 is LGHNA and CDR2 YSLEER. Here the CDR3 DNA reads TGCGCCAGCAGCCAAGACAGTAGCACAGATACGCAGTATTTT. Its protein is CASSQDSSTDTQYF.

The V call is TRBV5-1, the J call TRBJ2-1; 7 bases agree with TRBD1. Per the germline V gene, CDR1 is SGHRS and CDR2 is YFSETQ. J lost 8 bases, V lost 2 bases, and 7 bases had no gene match. The CDR3 covers 14 residues. CDR3 region: CASSFYRGSDEQFF. The CDR3 coding sequence is TGCGCCAGCAGCTTTTACAGGGGTAGCGATGAGCAGTTCTTC.

Written as DNA, the CDR3 is TGTGCCAGCACGCGACAGGGATGGGACCAGTACTTC. Translating gives CASTRQGWDQYF. The chain joins TRBV2 to TRBJ2-5, with 7 bases identical to TRBD1. V gave up 7 bases and J gave up 10 bases; unmatched junction bases: 9. Germline values: CDR1 SNHLY, CDR2 FYNNEI. This CDR3 has 12 amino acids. Filled out from reference TRBV2 and TRBJ2-5, the complete variable domain reads EPEVTQTPSHQVTQMGQEVILRCVPISNHLYFYWYRQILGQKVEFLVSFYNNEISEKSEIFDDQFSVERPDGSNFTLKIRSTKLEDSAMYFCASTRQGWDQYFGPGTRLLVL.

The V gene is TRBV6-4, the J gene TRBJ1-1; D possibly corresponds to TRBD1 (5 bases). The CDR3 is made up of 14 amino acids. V dropped 8 bases and J dropped 1 base, with 14 bases sitting between them. Per the germline V gene, CDR1 is MRHNA and CDR2 is SNTAGT. CDR3 residues: CASCCWGGNTEAFF. CDR3 in DNA: TGTGCCAGCTGTTGCTGGGGGGGGAACACTGAAGCTTTCTTT.

The rearrangement joins TRBV4-2 to TRBJ2-3; unclear D gene. CDR1 is LGHNA, CDR2 YNFKEQ, per germline. V was cut by 0 bases and J by 7 bases, with 8 bases left in between. The CDR3 loop spans 13 amino acids. DNA of the CDR3: TGTGCCAGCAGCCAAGATCTTGCATATACGCAGTATTTT. Translating it yields CASSQDLAYTQYF.

The chain uses TRBV7-3 and TRBJ2-1; TRBD2 is a possible D gene (6 bases). Trimming left V 5 bases short and J 6 bases short, with 11 bases between. Looked up from germline, CDR1 is SGHTA and CDR2 is FQGTGA. The length of the CDR3 is 13 residues. The CDR3 reads CASSTGLSNEQFF. The CDR3 DNA sequence: TGTGCCAGCAGCACGGGACTCAGCAATGAGCAGTTCTTC.

The V call is TRBV25-1, the J call TRBJ1-2, with TRBD1 identical over 7 bases. V shed 3 bases and J 5 bases; nucleotides not matched to a gene: 15. The CDR3 is made up of 17 amino acids. Germline CDR1 MGHDK, CDR2 SYGVNS. This chain's CDR3 is CASSDTHRGQIGYGYTF. CDR3 nucleotide sequence: TGTGCCAGCAGTGATACCCACAGGGGCCAAATTGGATATGGCTACACCTTC.